These T cell receptor beta chains were read from a single sample in a study of PD-L1 blockade in urothelial cancer. The protocol was immunoSEQ multiplex PCR, while the TCRdb copy is restricted to in-frame clones and leaves out a portion. The sample consists of approximately 83,000 clones, approximately 87% of them appearing once. The sequencing used PBMCs, collected around atezolizumab (anti-PD-L1) treatment. Every receptor here comes from a man aged 70 or older with urothelial cancer. CDR3s include the opening cysteine and the closing phenylalanine or tryptophan. D genes are given only for firm matches. Clone size is shown for a subset of rows, as once, few, many or a class of expanded clone.

clone_size j_call cdr3_length d_call v_call cdr3_nt cdr3_aa
. TRBJ2-1 17 TRBD2 TRBV27 TGTGCCAGCAGTGCATATACCGGGACTAGCGGGGGTGATGAGCAGTTCTTC CASSAYTGTSGGDEQFF
. TRBJ2-7 14 TRBD1 TRBV30 TGTGCCTGGAAGCCTGGGACAGGGGGGGCCGAGCAGTACTTC CAWKPGTGGAEQYF
. TRBJ2-7 12 . TRBV7-8 TGTGCCAGCAGCCTCACTCGACAGCAGCAGTACTTC CASSLTRQQQYF
. TRBJ2-7 14 . TRBV19 TGTGCCAGTAGCACGACGGGCGGGGTGCGTGAGCAGTACTTC CASSTTGGVREQYF
. TRBJ1-1 16 . TRBV6-5 TGTGCCAGCAGTTACTCGTCCATCCCCGGGGACACTGAAGCTTTCTTT CASSYSSIPGDTEAFF
. TRBJ2-7 15 TRBD2 TRBV7-6 TGTGCCAGCACCACCTTCAGCGGGAGCGGCGACGAGCAGTACTTC CASTTFSGSGDEQYF
. TRBJ1-6 14 . TRBV5-8 TGTGCCAGCCGGACGCGGGGGTGGAATTCACCCCTCCACTTT CASRTRGWNSPLHF
. TRBJ2-7 15 TRBD1 TRBV9 TGTGCCAGCAGCCCCTCCCCCGGGACAGATTACGAGCAGTACTTC CASSPSPGTDYEQYF
. TRBJ2-5 16 . TRBV5-5 TGTGCCAGCAGCTTGGTGGGTGGAGACAGCCAAGAGACCCAGTACTTC CASSLVGGDSQETQYF
. TRBJ2-7 17 TRBD2 TRBV5-1 TGCGCCAGCAGCCGGGGACTAGCGGGAGACCTCTCCTACGAGCAGTACTTC CASSRGLAGDLSYEQYF
. TRBJ2-7 14 TRBD2 TRBV9 TGTGCCAGCAGCGTAGGCCCTAGCGGGAGCGAGCAGTACTTC CASSVGPSGSEQYF
. TRBJ2-7 12 . TRBV5-1 TGCGCCAGCAGCTATACAGGGCACGAGCAGTACTTC CASSYTGHEQYF
. TRBJ2-2 16 . TRBV27 TGTGCCAGCAGCCTGTCGATCGGACACTTCACCGGGGAGCTGTTTTTT CASSLSIGHFTGELFF
once TRBJ1-2 13 . TRBV11-3 TGTGCCAGCAGGAAGTCAGGGAACTATGGCTACACCTTC CASRKSGNYGYTF
. TRBJ2-7 14 TRBD1 TRBV5-1 TGCGCCAGCAGCCGACAGGGGACGACCTACGAGCAGTACTTC CASSRQGTTYEQYF
. TRBJ2-7 18 TRBD2 TRBV11-1 TGTGCCAGCAGCCCTAGGATGGGACTAGCGGTATTGGGGCTCGAGCAGTACTTC CASSPRMGLAVLGLEQYF
. TRBJ2-5 13 . TRBV7-2 TGTGCCAGCAGCAAGAGGCACCAAGAGACCCAGTACTTC CASSKRHQETQYF
. TRBJ2-3 15 TRBD2 TRBV5-8 TGTGCCAGCAGCCGACTAGCGCACTCCACAGATACGCAGTATTTT CASSRLAHSTDTQYF
. TRBJ1-2 14 . TRBV15 TGTGCCACCAGCACCGACAGAAACAGCTATGGCTACACCTTC CATSTDRNSYGYTF
few TRBJ2-1 17 TRBD2 TRBV7-8 TGTGCCAGCAGCTTACGAGCGGGGGTCCATTTCTACAATGAGCAGTTCTTC CASSLRAGVHFYNEQFF
. TRBJ2-5 13 . TRBV19 TGTGCCAGTAGTATTAGGCAGGGAGAGACCCAGTACTTC CASSIRQGETQYF
. TRBJ1-3 14 TRBD1 TRBV19 TGTGCCAGTAGTATGGACAGGGGTGGAAACACCATATATTTT CASSMDRGGNTIYF
. TRBJ1-6 15 . TRBV5-4 TGTGCCAGCAGCTTGGGTCCGGGATCGGTGGGACCCCTCCACTTT CASSLGPGSVGPLHF
. TRBJ1-5 13 . TRBV19 TGTGCCAGTAGTACTCTCAGGAATCAGCCCCAGCATTTT CASSTLRNQPQHF
. TRBJ2-1 14 . TRBV27 TGTGCCAGCAGTTTATCGGTAGCGAACAATGAGCAGTTCTTC CASSLSVANNEQFF
. TRBJ1-2 15 . TRBV15 TGTGCCACCAGCAGAGGGACAGCCGGGCGCTATGGCTACACCTTC CATSRGTAGRYGYTF
. TRBJ1-6 13 . TRBV2 TGTGCCAGCAGCCCCGACAGATATTCACCCCTCCACTTT CASSPDRYSPLHF
. TRBJ1-1 14 . TRBV5-1 TGCGCCAGCAGCTCCGGGACTTTGAACACTGAAGCTTTCTTT CASSSGTLNTEAFF
. TRBJ1-4 15 . TRBV9 TGTGCCAGCAGCGCCAGCTGGAGCATAAATGAAAAACTGTTTTTT CASSASWSINEKLFF
. TRBJ1-1 14 . TRBV5-1 TGCGCCAGCAGCGTCCTCAGGGGGAACACTGAAGCTTTCTTT CASSVLRGNTEAFF